This TCR beta chain is drawn from a study of CD8+CD57+ T cells in acquired aplastic anemia. In the study overall: The average for DNA from sorted CD4+ and CD8+ cells was about 3.3 ug. CD4+ reads averaged approximately 11 million in healthy donors.

Study results and limitations: Controls did not differ significantly from patients in CD8+ Simpson's diversity. Between patients and controls, some 31 CD8+ CDR3 sequences were found in common.

In germline, CDR1 is SGHRS, CDR2 YFSETQ. The CDR3 totals 10 residues, both ends included. Profiling of TCR beta VDJ combinations and CDR3 sequences used genomic DNA as template. TCRdb redid the calling of the reads with MiXCR, one entry per CDR3 protein. The table shows some 410,000 distinct CDR3 sequences, with 60% to 80% occurring only once. This clonotype was seen only once. The antigen is not known. Because the CDR3 is missing its conserved closing phenylalanine or tryptophan, this is likely a read error. The DNA is omitted, as the CDR3 cannot be located on it reliably, and the CDR3 follows TCRdb's listing.

The sample was sorted CD4+, CD8+, or CD8+CD57+ T cells (not recorded which) from PBMCs. The rearrangement uses TRBV5-1 and TRBJ2-7; the table's D call, TRBD1, was not checked against the DNA. The TCR comes from a human donor in good health, serving as a control. The CDR3 loop reads CASSWYEGTL.